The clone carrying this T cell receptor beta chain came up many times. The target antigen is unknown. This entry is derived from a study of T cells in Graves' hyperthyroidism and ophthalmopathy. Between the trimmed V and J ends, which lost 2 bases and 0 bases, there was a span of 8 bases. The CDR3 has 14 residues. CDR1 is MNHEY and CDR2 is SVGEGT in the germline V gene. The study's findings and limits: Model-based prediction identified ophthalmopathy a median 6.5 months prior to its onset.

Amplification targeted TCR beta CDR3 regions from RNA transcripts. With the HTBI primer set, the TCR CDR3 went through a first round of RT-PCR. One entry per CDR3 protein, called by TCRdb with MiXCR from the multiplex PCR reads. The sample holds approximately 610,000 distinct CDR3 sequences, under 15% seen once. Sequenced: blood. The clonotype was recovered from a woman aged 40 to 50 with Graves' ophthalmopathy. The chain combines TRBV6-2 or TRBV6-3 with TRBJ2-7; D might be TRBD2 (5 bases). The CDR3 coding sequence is TGTGCCAGCAGTTACAGCGGCCACTCCTACGAGCAGTACTTC. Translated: CASSYSGHSYEQYF.